The source of this TCR beta chain is a study of identical twins. With V trimmed by 5 bases and J by 1 base, 7 bases remained unmatched. Germline V gene lookup returns CDR1 MDHEN and CDR2 SYDVKM. The length of the CDR3 is 15 residues. TCRdb ran MiXCR on the 5' RACE reads and lists one entry per CDR3 protein. The sample consists of 1.5 million to 2 million distinct CDR3 sequences, roughly a third of them appearing once. The sequenced material came from cord blood. The receptor was derived from a newborn girl in good health. The rearrangement uses TRBV28 and TRBJ1-1, with 7 nucleotides matching TRBD1. The CDR3, as DNA: TGTGCCAGCAGTAGACTAGGACAGGCGAACACTGAAGCTTTCTTT. Amino acid sequence: CASSRLGQANTEAFF.